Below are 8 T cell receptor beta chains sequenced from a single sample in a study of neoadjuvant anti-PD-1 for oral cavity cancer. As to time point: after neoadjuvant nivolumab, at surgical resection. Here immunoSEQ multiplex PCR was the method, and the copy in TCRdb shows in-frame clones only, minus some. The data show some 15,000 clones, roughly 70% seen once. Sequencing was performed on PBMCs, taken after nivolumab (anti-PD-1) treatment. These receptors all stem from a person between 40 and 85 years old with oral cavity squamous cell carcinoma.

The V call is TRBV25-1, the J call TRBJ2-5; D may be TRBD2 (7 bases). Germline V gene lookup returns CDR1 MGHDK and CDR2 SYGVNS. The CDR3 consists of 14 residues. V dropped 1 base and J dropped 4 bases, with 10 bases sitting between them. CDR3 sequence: CASSELGGPETQYF. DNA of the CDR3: TGTGCCAGCAGTGAATTGGGGGGGCCAGAGACCCAGTACTTC.

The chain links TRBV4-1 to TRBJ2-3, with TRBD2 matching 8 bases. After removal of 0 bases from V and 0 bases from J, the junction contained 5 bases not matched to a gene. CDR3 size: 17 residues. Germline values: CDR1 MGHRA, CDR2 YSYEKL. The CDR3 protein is CASSQDSRLASTDTQYF. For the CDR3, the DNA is TGCGCCAGCAGCCAAGATTCCAGACTAGCGAGCACAGATACGCAGTATTTT.

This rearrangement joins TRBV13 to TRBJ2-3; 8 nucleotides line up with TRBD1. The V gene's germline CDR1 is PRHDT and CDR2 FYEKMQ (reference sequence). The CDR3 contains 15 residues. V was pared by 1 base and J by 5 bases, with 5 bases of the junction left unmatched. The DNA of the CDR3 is TGTGCCAGCAGCTTAGCCCAGGGGGCGGGAGATACGCAGTATTTT. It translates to CASSLAQGAGDTQYF.

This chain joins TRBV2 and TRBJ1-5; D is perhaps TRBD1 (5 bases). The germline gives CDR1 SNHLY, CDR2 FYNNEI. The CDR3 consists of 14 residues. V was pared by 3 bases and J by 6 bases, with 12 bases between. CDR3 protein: CASSDLWGGQPQHF. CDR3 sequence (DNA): TGTGCCAGCAGTGACCTCTGGGGGGGTCAGCCCCAGCATTTT.

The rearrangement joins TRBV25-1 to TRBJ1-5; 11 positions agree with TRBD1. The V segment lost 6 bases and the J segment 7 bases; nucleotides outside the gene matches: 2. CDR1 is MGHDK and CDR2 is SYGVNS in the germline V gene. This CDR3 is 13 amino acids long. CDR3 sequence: CASRGQGDQPQHF. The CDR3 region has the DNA TGTGCCAGCAGGGGACAGGGGGACCAGCCCCAGCATTTT.

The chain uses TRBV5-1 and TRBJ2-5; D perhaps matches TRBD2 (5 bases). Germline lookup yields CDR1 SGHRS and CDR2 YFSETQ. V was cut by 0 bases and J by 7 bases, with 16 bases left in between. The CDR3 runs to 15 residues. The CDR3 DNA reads TGCGCCAGCAGCTTGGTTATCGAGGGTTCGGGGACCCAGTACTTC. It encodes CASSLVIEGSGTQYF.

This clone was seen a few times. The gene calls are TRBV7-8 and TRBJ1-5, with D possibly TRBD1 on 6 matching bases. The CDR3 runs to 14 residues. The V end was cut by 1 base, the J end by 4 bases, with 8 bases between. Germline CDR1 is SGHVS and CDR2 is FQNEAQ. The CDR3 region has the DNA TGTGCCAGCAGCTTAGACAGGGCAAATCAGCCCCAGCATTTT. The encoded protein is CASSLDRANQPQHF.

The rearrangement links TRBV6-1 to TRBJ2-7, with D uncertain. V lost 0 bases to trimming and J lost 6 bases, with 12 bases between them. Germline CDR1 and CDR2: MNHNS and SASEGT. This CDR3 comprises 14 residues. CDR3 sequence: CASSEAWPAGEQYF. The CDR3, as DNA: TGTGCCAGCAGTGAAGCATGGCCCGCAGGCGAGCAGTACTTC.